This TCR beta chain was recovered during a study of tumor-infiltrating lymphocytes in primary liver carcinoma (dated by TCRdb to 2017 to 2019). Study-level background: Of the five patients, three men and two women aged 30 to 69 years, four had hepatocellular carcinoma and one had combined HCC and intrahepatic cholangiocarcinoma. The tumors of the five patients were staged as T1-T3 N0M0, with maximum diameters ranging from about 4.2 to 11 cm. Each sample produced roughly 3.65 to 7.5 million productive TCRbeta reads, and read depth showed no significant difference between tissue types. For each liver tumor, the study sampled five regions along with adjacent normal tissue and blood, and applied TCRbeta repertoire sequencing, expression microarrays and whole-exome sequencing. A total of roughly 35 specimens from 5 patients, comprising approximately 25 tumor regions, 5 adjacent noncancerous liver tissues and 5 peripheral blood samples, were covered by TCRbeta repertoire sequencing. To link TCRbeta repertoire diversity with the local molecular phenotype, the 25 to 30 tumor region samples were profiled using Agilent mRNA microarrays. High reproducibility was observed for the technical replicate repertoires, with mean shared-clone rates approximately 0.92 and correlation coefficients above 0.98.

Results the study describes overall, beyond this receptor: Only the TCR beta chain was sequenced, which likely underestimates true repertoire diversity because unpaired alpha chains were not captured. Only about 7-25% of top clones were found in all five regions of a tumor, suggesting spatial heterogeneity of tumor-infiltrating T cells. Pairs of tumor regions showed greater repertoire overlap (mean approximately 35%) than tumor-adjacent pairs (around 17%) or tumor-blood pairs (around 15%), which is consistent with antigen-driven expansion. With just a few patients in the study, the authors point out that the findings should be validated in a larger study. Comparison of CD4+ and CD8+ T cell repertoires was precluded by the use of bulk unsorted samples. Compared with blood, tumors had a significantly larger share of the repertoire taken up by the top 250 clones (p = 0.039).

In the case of this clonotype: Its target antigen remains unknown. It is likely a read error, because the conserved phenylalanine at the end of the CDR3 is missing.

Total RNA and DNA were co-extracted without cell sorting from 20-30 mg of bulk tissue using the AllPrep DNA/RNA mini kit. Between late 2015 and 2016, roughly five patients in China with histopathologically diagnosed primary liver carcinoma had surgical resection. Patients had chronic HBV infection and were treatment-naive at sampling. Each tumor was sampled at five spatially separated regions: the superior, inferior, left-lateral and right-lateral poles and the tumor centre. More than 75% viable tumor cells were found by histology in every tumor sample. Pieces of fresh tumor and adjacent tissue were cut in half, with one half kept in RNAlater at -80 degrees C and the other half sent for histology. Trimming takes 2 bases from V and 10 bases from J, and the germline ends sit 18 bases apart. Counting both end residues, the CDR3 totals 14 amino acids. The entry retains the CDR3 DNA only, 42 bases that are in frame from base 1. CDR1 and CDR2, per the germline V gene, are SGHDT and YYEEEE.

Starting from roughly 540 ng total RNA, TCRbeta-specific cDNA was produced by reverse transcription with a constant-region primer and ProtoScript II reverse transcriptase. The TCRbeta libraries were prepared through three rounds of nested multiplex PCR following a slightly modified ARM-PCR procedure. Multiplex TRBV1-TRBV30 forward primers and a Cbeta reverse primer were used in the first two PCR rounds, each of which was run for around 9 cycles. Sample barcodes and Illumina adapters were attached in a final 25-cycle PCR using Deep VentR polymerase. Before sequencing, amplicons of 200-500 bp were gel-purified using a QIAquick gel extraction kit. The TCRbeta amplicons were sequenced with 250-bp paired-end reads on an Illumina HiSeq 2500. The paper's processing steps were these. To recover full CDR3 sequences, reads were quality-trimmed using Trimmomatic v0.33 and paired reads were then merged using FLASH v1.2.11. MiGEC v1.2.1b assigned V, D and J germline segments to the rearranged TCRbeta sequences. VDJtools v1.0.0 computed clonotype statistics and Shannon-Wiener diversity indices. To cut down on sampling bias, every analysis after diversity analysis relied on just the 250 most abundant clonotypes from each sample. TCRdb handled the public reads itself, with Q25 trimming in fastp and clone calling in MiXCR, and kept productive beta chains. Each entry is one CDR3 protein sequence, shown with its most common DNA and genes. The V and J calls were not made by the authors but by TCRdb's processing. The sample table contains about 190,000 distinct CDR3 sequences; only one count was recorded for about 85% of them. The ten largest make up about a sixth of the sample.

Recombination linked TRBV5-6 to TRBJ1-1; a confident D gene designation cannot be given. This TCR came from a man aged 40-49 years with primary liver carcinoma and hepatitis B virus infection. Sequencing was done on a sample of tumor tissue from primary liver carcinoma. The nucleotides are TGTGCCAGCAGCTTTAGACAAGCCGGTGAGGCAGCTTTCATT. Its coded protein is CASSFRQAGEAAFI.